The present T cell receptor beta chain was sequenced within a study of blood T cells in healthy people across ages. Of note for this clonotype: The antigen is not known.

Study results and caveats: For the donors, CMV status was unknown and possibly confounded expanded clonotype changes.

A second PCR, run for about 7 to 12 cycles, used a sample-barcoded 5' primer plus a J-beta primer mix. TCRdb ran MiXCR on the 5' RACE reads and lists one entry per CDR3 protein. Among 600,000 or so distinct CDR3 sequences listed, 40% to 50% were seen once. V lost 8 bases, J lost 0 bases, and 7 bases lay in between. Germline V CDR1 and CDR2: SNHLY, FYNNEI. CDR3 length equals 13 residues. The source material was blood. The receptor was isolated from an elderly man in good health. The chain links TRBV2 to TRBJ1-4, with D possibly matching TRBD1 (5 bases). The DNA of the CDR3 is TGTGCCAGCTGGGGGGCAACTAATGAAAAACTGTTTTTT. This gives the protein CASWGATNEKLFF.